This TCR beta chain was observed in a study of shared T cell receptors in the human thymus (dated by TCRdb to the early 2020s). As for the study more broadly: The study examined how self-reactive, shared T-cell receptor alpha chains are generated in the human thymus.

The library was built by means of the immunoSEQ multiplex PCR assay. Drawn from immuneACCESS, this table holds only the in-frame rearrangements with V and J called that TCRdb kept. Clones are partly lost; checked studies trace under half to an unresolved V gene and leave the rest unexplained. The table for this sample lists 630,000 or so clones; about 90% of them were counted only once. 0.0094% of the sample is taken by the ten largest. V ends up 3 bases short and J 3 bases short, with an unmatched junction base count of 5. The germline V gene provides CDR1 SGHTA and CDR2 FQGNSA. Reading from cysteine to phenylalanine, the CDR3 counts 14 amino acids. Only the CDR3 DNA is retained, 42 bases long and in frame from the first base. In the case of this clone: The clone's antigen remains unknown. Base quality data are lacking; no much larger clone is found one base away.

The same specimen was also included in a second study, on human thymus T cells. Drawing on the second study: The donors were immunologically healthy infants in Finland who had open corrective cardiac surgery for congenital heart defects. Thymus tissue was obtained as surgical resects removed during corrective cardiac surgery. Biased V and J gene segment usage appeared to be present in both thymic and peripheral blood repertoires. According to the related research, thymic TCR repertoires were highly overlapping among unrelated individuals. TCR alpha and beta repertoires from under 10 infant thymus samples and a few related peripheral blood samples were characterized in the study. The infant donors were about 6 to 244 days old, and the cohort included several males and a couple of females. Thymocytes were mechanically released from the tissue and were stored as pellets of 10-30 million cells at -70 degrees C. A QIAsymphony instrument was used to extract genomic DNA from frozen cell pellets. The immunoSEQ multiplex PCR assay was used to amplify the TCRB and TCRAD loci from a standardized quantity of quality-controlled genomic DNA. Amplicons spanned the V(D)J region at a length sufficient to cover the CDR3 and identify V and J genes. Through the commercial immunoSEQ service, the amplicons were sequenced on an Illumina platform. Corrections for primer bias and sequencing errors followed previously described methods, while TCRAD and TCRB definitions were based on the IMGT database. The repertoires were analysed using immunoSEQ Analyzer 3.0 and VDJTools for basic statistics, V/J segment usage, diversity estimates, rarefaction and pairwise overlap. To estimate diversity, the Chao1, ChaoE, Efron-Thisted, Shannon and inverse Simpson indices were applied, and diversity was also estimated on datasets down-sampled to the smallest sample. Repertoire overlap was assessed by strict matching of CDR3 nucleotide sequence, V gene and J gene, and clustering was done by Jaccard-based multidimensional scaling. Thymus samples yielded on average approximately 860,000 unique TCRB clonotypes, compared with roughly 80,000 from blood samples.

This receptor chain uses TRBV7-2 and TRBJ2-7; 7 bases in the junction line up with TRBD2. The TCR was taken from a boy less than two years old with a congenital heart defect. Donor details come from another sample of the same person, matched by shared clones. The sequencing input was thymocytes. The CDR3 protein is CASSFGGGLYEQYF. The DNA is TGTGCCAGCAGCTTTGGGGGAGGGCTCTACGAGCAGTACTTC.